Listed here are 24 T cell receptor beta chains from one sample, sequenced in a study of blood T cell repertoires in COVID-19. Sequencing was performed with immunoSEQ multiplex PCR; in TCRdb, only in-frame clones are kept and a portion is missing. The profile shows a few hundred thousand clones, approximately 90% of them singletons. The sequenced material came from PBMCs or T cells enriched from blood (not recorded which). The receptor set was obtained from a man aged 18 to 30 who had recovered from COVID-19.

The chain carries TRBV24-1 and TRBJ2-1; 8 positions agree with TRBD1. The V and J ends lost 5 bases and 1 base, in that order; junction bases with no gene match: 12. The CDR3 sequence is 18 residues long. From germline, CDR1 is KGHDR and CDR2 SFDVKD. The CDR3 loop reads CATSVRTGSQGSYNEQFF. The CDR3 bases are TGTGCCACCAGTGTCCGGACAGGGTCCCAGGGGTCCTACAATGAGCAGTTCTTC.

CDR3 sequence: CASSYHRDRPYEQYF. The CDR3 DNA is TGTGCCAGCAGTTACCACCGGGACAGACCCTACGAGCAGTACTTC. This chain uses TRBV6-5 with TRBJ2-7, with 7 bases identical to TRBD1. The germline V gene has CDR1 MNHEY and CDR2 SVGAGI. The CDR3 contains 15 residues. The junction had 6 bases not matched to a gene; V was cut back by 2 bases and J by 2 bases.

V and J are TRBV19 and TRBJ2-3; D is possibly TRBD2 (5 bases). Germline CDR1 is LNHDA and CDR2 is SQIVND (reference sequence). Trimming stripped 4 bases from V and 2 bases from J, with 13 bases between. The CDR3 has 15 residues. The CDR3 DNA is TGTGCCAGTAGTACCGGACTTTCCCTCACAGATACGCAGTATTTT. It specifies CASSTGLSLTDTQYF.

In its sample, this clone was seen once. The V gene is TRBV5-1, the J gene TRBJ1-1, with D possibly matching TRBD1 (6 bases). CDR1 SGHRS and CDR2 YFSETQ come from the germline V gene. The CDR3 sequence is 14 residues long. The ends were cut back, 5 bases at V and 0 bases at J, with 11 bases in the middle. CDR3 DNA sequence: TGCGCCAGCAGGACAGGACCCATGAACACTGAAGCTTTCTTT. Protein sequence: CASRTGPMNTEAFF. The full variable domain, in which reference TRBV5-1 and TRBJ1-1 provide the parts outside the CDR3, is KAGVTQTPRYLIKTRGQQVTLSCSPISGHRSVSWYQQTPGQGLQFLFEYFSETQRNKGNFPGRFSGRQFSNSRSEMNVSTLELGDSALYLCASRTGPMNTEAFFGQGTRLTVV.

Concerning this clone: The same CDR3 also results from other DNA sequences found in this sample. The genes are TRBV18 and TRBJ2-3; 15 nucleotides align to TRBD2. This CDR3 is built from 17 residues. Germline loops: CDR1 KGHSH, CDR2 LQKENI. V trimming: 0 bases; J trimming: 3 bases; junction bases outside the gene matches: 1. CDR3: CASSPPGLAGGTDTQYF. In nucleotides, the CDR3 is TGTGCCAGCTCACCACCGGGACTAGCGGGGGGAACAGATACGCAGTATTTT.

In its sample, this clone was seen a few times. The rearrangement uses TRBV15 and TRBJ1-4, with D possibly being TRBD1 (6 bases). Trimming removed 3 bases at V and 3 bases at J, with 11 bases between. The CDR3 runs to 15 residues. The germline V gene has CDR1 LNHNV and CDR2 YYDKDF (reference sequence). The CDR3 DNA is TGTGCCACCAGCAGGGACAGTCTTCCTAATGAAAAACTGTTTTTT. It encodes CATSRDSLPNEKLFF.

This chain links TRBV6-5 with TRBJ1-6, with D maybe TRBD1 (6 bases). Germline loops: CDR1 MNHEY, CDR2 SVGAGI. The CDR3 has 15 residues. V shed 5 bases and J shed 6 bases, with 14 bases lying between them. The CDR3 loop is CASSIGDTVNSPLHF. In nucleotides, the CDR3 is TGTGCCAGCAGTATAGGGGACACCGTTAATTCACCCCTCCACTTT.

The chain employs TRBV30 and TRBJ1-6; tentatively, D is TRBD1 (5 bases). The V gene's germline CDR1 is GTSNPN and CDR2 SVGIG (reference sequence). V gave up 1 base and J gave up 3 bases, with 10 bases separating them. CDR3 length equals 15 residues. The CDR3 region is CAWSAARVYNSPLHF. In DNA form, the CDR3 reads TGTGCCTGGAGTGCGGCCAGGGTCTATAATTCACCCCTCCACTTT.

The rearrangement links TRBV18 to TRBJ2-7; 8 bases are a match to TRBD1. The V and J ends lost 3 bases and 7 bases, in that order; junction bases with no gene match: 5. CDR3 length equals 13 residues. CDR1 is KGHSH and CDR2 is LQKENI in the germline V gene. CDR3 loop: CASSPDREREQYF. CDR3 nucleotides: TGTGCCAGCTCACCGGACAGGGAAAGGGAGCAGTACTTC. Based on the CDR3 plus reference TRBV18 and TRBJ2-7, the full variable domain is NAGVMQNPRHLVRRRGQEARLRCSPMKGHSHVYWYRQLPEEGLKFMVYLQKENIIDESGMPKERFSAEFPKEGPSILRIQQVVRGDSAAYFCASSPDREREQYFGPGTRLTVT.

The rearrangement links TRBV6-5 to TRBJ2-1, with TRBD2 matching over 7 bases. After removal of 5 bases from V and 6 bases from J, the junction contained 7 bases not matched to a gene. This CDR3 has 14 residues. CDR1 is MNHEY and CDR2 is SVGAGI in the germline V gene. The CDR3 coding sequence is TGTGCCAGCAGTAAACGACTAGCCGGCAATGAGCAGTTCTTC. It codes for CASSKRLAGNEQFF.

This clone came up a few times. The J gene is TRBJ1-1, the V gene TRBV19; a possible D gene is TRBD1 (6 bases). The CDR3 length is 13 residues. Trimming took 7 bases from V and 5 from J, leaving 14 bases between them. Looked up from germline, CDR1 is LNHDA and CDR2 is SQIVND (reference sequence). CDR3 sequence (DNA): TGTGCCAGTAACCCCAGGGGTAAGACTGAAGCTTTCTTT. This gives the protein CASNPRGKTEAFF.

The chain is built from TRBV6-5 and TRBJ1-3; D is ambiguous. V was shortened by 0 bases and J by 0 bases, with 9 bases between the two germline ends. The CDR3 runs 16 residues. Looked up from germline, CDR1 is MNHEY and CDR2 is SVGAGI. CDR3 bases: TGTGCCAGCAGTTACTCGGGCCCGTACTCTGGAAACACCATATATTTT. Residues: CASSYSGPYSGNTIYF.

This clone was found once. The rearrangement links TRBV20-1 to TRBJ1-2; 9 bases are a match to TRBD1. Trimming removed 3 bases from V and 3 bases from J; junction bases left unmatched: 5. CDR1 is DFQATT and CDR2 is SNEGSKA in the germline V gene (reference sequence). The CDR3 contains 14 residues. The CDR3 DNA follows: TGCAGTGCTAGTCCCCGGACAGGGGACTATGGCTACACCTTC. Translated: CSASPRTGDYGYTF.

A few counts support this clone. This chain joins TRBV6-5 and TRBJ1-4, with D perhaps matching TRBD1 (5 bases). V lost 6 bases and J 6 bases, leaving 14 bases between the germline ends. Germline V lookup: CDR1 MNHEY, CDR2 SVGAGI. This CDR3 contains 14 residues. As DNA, the CDR3 is TGTGCCAGCAGGATCGGAGGGGTCCATGAAAAACTGTTTTTT. The encoded protein is CASRIGGVHEKLFF.

The genes are TRBV29-1 and TRBJ1-1; TRBD1 matches 8 bases. The CDR3 covers 17 residues. J was trimmed by 6 bases and V by 2 bases; bases with no gene match: 17. Germline V lookup: CDR1 SQVTM, CDR2 ANQGSEA. CDR3 in amino acids: CSVELGRGLPWGAEAFF. In DNA form, the CDR3 reads TGCAGCGTTGAATTGGGCAGGGGGCTCCCATGGGGTGCTGAAGCTTTCTTT. The full variable domain, completed using reference TRBV29-1 and TRBJ1-1, is SAVISQKPSRDICQRGTSLTIQCQVDSQVTMMFWYRQQPGQSLTLIATANQGSEATYESGFVIDKFPISRPNLTFSTLTVSNMSPEDSSIYLCSVELGRGLPWGAEAFFGQGTRLTVV.

The chain joins TRBV6-5 to TRBJ2-7; 9 bases are a match to TRBD1. From germline, CDR1 is MNHEY and CDR2 SVGAGI. Trimming at V came to 5 bases and at J to 4 bases, leaving 9 bases not matched to a gene. The CDR3 has 15 residues. CDR3: CASSPRDRVVYEQYF. The CDR3 coding sequence is TGTGCCAGCAGTCCCCGGGACAGGGTAGTTTACGAGCAGTACTTC.

Written as DNA, the CDR3 is TGTGCCAGCGGGACTAGCGGGGAGGAGACCCAGTACTTC. Its protein is CASGTSGEETQYF. The chain couples TRBV12-3 or TRBV12-4 to TRBJ2-5; 13 bases map to TRBD2. The CDR3 length is 13 residues. Trimming at V came to 8 bases and at J to 5 bases, leaving 2 bases not matched to a gene.

The chain is built from TRBV4-1 and TRBJ1-5, with no clear D. The germline gives CDR1 MGHRA, CDR2 YSYEKL. Trimming stripped 5 bases from V and 0 bases from J, with 5 bases between. CDR3 length equals 13 residues. The CDR3 coding sequence is TGCGCCAGCAGCTCTTTTAGCAATCAGCCCCAGCATTTT. This translates into CASSSFSNQPQHF.

The genes are TRBV5-1 and TRBJ2-2, with 7 bases aligning to TRBD1. The CDR3 is 15 residues long. Germline V gene sequence: CDR1 SGHRS, CDR2 YFSETQ. V gave up 3 bases and J gave up 6 bases; unmatched junction bases: 8. The CDR3 DNA follows: TGCGCCAGCAGCTGGGAACAGGGGATCTCCGGGGAGCTGTTTTTT. It specifies CASSWEQGISGELFF.

The CDR3 loop reads CASSLKRTANVEAFF. CDR3 in DNA: TGTGCCAGCAGCTTAAAAAGGACAGCCAACGTTGAAGCTTTCTTT. J is TRBJ1-1 and V is TRBV7-8; tentative D call: TRBD1 (6 bases). Deletions cut 2 bases from V and 7 bases from J, with 17 bases between. The CDR3 covers 15 residues. The germline CDR1 and CDR2 sequences are SGHVS and FQNEAQ.

This chain uses TRBV18 with TRBJ1-1, with D perhaps TRBD1 (5 bases). The CDR3 is made up of 14 amino acids. Germline lookup yields CDR1 KGHSH and CDR2 LQKENI. Trimming left V 1 base short and J 2 bases short, with 8 bases between. As DNA, the CDR3 is TGTGCCAGCTCACCACGGGGGGATAACACTGAAGCTTTCTTT. Translated: CASSPRGDNTEAFF.

The chain combines TRBV9 with TRBJ2-7; TRBD2 matches at 8 bases. CDR1 and CDR2 (germline): SGDLS, YYNGEE. With 0 bases clipped from V and 4 bases from J, the junction kept 6 bases outside the gene matches. The CDR3 length is 15 residues. DNA for the CDR3: TGTGCCAGCAGCGTAGATACTAGCGGAGTTTACGAGCAGTACTTC. Translated, it gives CASSVDTSGVYEQYF.

The chain is built from TRBV7-3 and TRBJ1-2, with a possible D match to TRBD1 (6 bases). Looked up from germline, CDR1 is SGHTA and CDR2 is FQGTGA. The CDR3 totals 15 residues. V was clipped by 4 bases and J by 4 bases, with 16 bases between them. The DNA for the CDR3 is TGTGCCAGCAGCTCAAGACAGGAACCGTTCTATGGCTACACCTTC. Protein product: CASSSRQEPFYGYTF.

The rearrangement links TRBV2 to TRBJ1-2; 7 positions match TRBD1. The CDR3 consists of 13 residues. Germline V lookup: CDR1 SNHLY, CDR2 FYNNEI. J was trimmed by 7 bases and V by 3 bases; bases with no gene match: 5. The CDR3 is CASSETGSSGYTF. Here the CDR3 DNA reads TGTGCCAGCAGTGAGACAGGGTCATCTGGCTACACCTTC.